This T cell receptor (beta chain) was sequenced in a study of blood T cell repertoires in COVID-19. Study background: Sites in the United States, Italy and Spain provided acute and convalescent COVID-19 samples.

Sequencing was performed with immunoSEQ multiplex PCR; in TCRdb, only in-frame clones are kept and a portion is missing. The profile shows roughly 93,000 clones, 89% of them singletons. The specimen was peripheral blood. The sequence was obtained from a man aged 45-65 years with acute or convalescent COVID-19.

The CDR3 nucleotides read TGTGCCAGCAGTCGCGGGGCCACATGGGAGACCCAGTACTTC. This gives the protein CASSRGATWETQYF. The chain couples TRBV2 to TRBJ2-5; tentatively, D is TRBD2 (6 bases). Per germline, CDR1 SNHLY and CDR2 FYNNEI. Trimming took off 5 bases at V and 5 bases at J, with 15 bases between the two ends. The CDR3 covers 14 residues.